The clone carrying this T cell receptor beta chain has only a few counts. Its target is unknown. The sample belongs to a study of CD8+ T cells in alopecia areata. For the study at large: Each day, treated patients took oral tofacitinib twice, at 5 to 10 mg per dose. Regarding the study as a whole: Expanded CD8+ clones among the top 100, and scalp clonality, were significantly decreased by tofacitinib.

Extracted from the samples, RNA was reverse transcribed into cDNA to serve as the sequencing template. Profiled with immunoSEQ multiplex PCR; TCRdb holds only in-frame clones, not every one. Of some 200,000 clones listed, around 56% were seen once; the top ten hold around 3%. The sample's treatment: oral pan-JAK inhibitor, 5-10 mg twice daily. Source: CD4+ T cells sorted from blood, taken at week 4, from a patient treated with tofacitinib. The receptor was isolated from a human donor with alopecia areata.

The CDR3 is CSVERGGSNEQFF. CDR3 bases: TGCAGCGTTGAGCGGGGGGGATCCAATGAGCAGTTCTTC. V gene TRBV29-1 combines with J gene TRBJ2-1, with 9 nucleotides matching TRBD2. V lost 3 bases and J lost 6; bases outside the gene matches: 3. The CDR3 sequence is 13 residues long. Germline-derived CDR1 and CDR2 are SQVTM and ANQGSEA.